The subject of this entry is one T cell receptor (beta chain). Naive-designated CD8 cells lacked CD45RO, were positively enriched for CCR7, and omitted terminally differentiated effector memory CD45RA+ cells. The record originates from a study of shared clonotypes between healthy human individuals. Using immunoSEQ multiplex PCR, the repertoire was profiled, and TCRdb retains in-frame clones only, with some absent. This sample carries nearly 600,000 clones, about 95% of them seen once, and the ten largest clones take 0.11%. Between the trimmed V and J ends, which lost 3 bases and 6 bases, there was a span of 12 bases. Germline CDR1 and CDR2: SEHNR and FQNEAQ (reference sequence). The CDR3 is 13 residues long.

The rearrangement uses TRBV7-9 and TRBJ2-7, with D hard to call. Specimen: naive CD8+ T cells sorted from blood. The clonotype was recovered from a woman aged 25 to 45 in good health. The CDR3 protein is CASSFRDDGEQYF. The DNA for the CDR3 is TGTGCCAGCAGCTTTAGAGACGACGGCGAGCAGTACTTC.